Below are 26 T cell receptor beta chains sequenced from a single sample in a study of blood T cell repertoires in COVID-19. The method was immunoSEQ multiplex PCR; TCRdb's version includes in-frame clones alone and lacks a portion of them. The sample has roughly 140,000 clones, around 89% seen once. Sequencing was carried out using peripheral blood. These receptors were collected from a woman in her fifties or sixties with active COVID-19.

This chain uses TRBV24-1 with TRBJ2-5; TRBD1 matches 11 bases. Germline CDR1 reads KGHDR; CDR2 reads SFDVKD. There are 19 residues in the CDR3. V shed 3 bases and J 1 base; nucleotides not matched to a gene: 12. For the CDR3, the DNA is TGTGCCACCAGTGATCCCATCATACCCGGACAGGGGGCCCAAGAGACCCAGTACTTC. Translated, it gives CATSDPIIPGQGAQETQYF.

This clone was detected a few times. The genes are TRBV28 and TRBJ2-7, with D perhaps TRBD1 (6 bases). Germline CDR1 MDHEN, CDR2 SYDVKM. V was trimmed by 1 base and J by 5 bases, leaving 18 bases between them. The CDR3 runs to 16 residues. CDR3 amino acids: CASSLFRTRWDNEQYF. The CDR3 region has the DNA TGTGCCAGCAGTTTATTCAGGACACGGTGGGACAACGAGCAGTACTTC.

The chain is built from TRBV10-1 and TRBJ2-7, with 9 nucleotides matching TRBD2. Germline V lookup: CDR1 WNHNN, CDR2 SYGVQD (reference sequence). Trimming at V came to 7 bases and at J to 0 bases, leaving 4 bases not matched to a gene. The CDR3 contains 14 residues. CDR3 in DNA: TGCGCCAGCACTGCGGGAGGGCCCTCCTACGAGCAGTACTTC. The encoded protein is CASTAGGPSYEQYF.

The chain carries TRBV27 and TRBJ1-2; D perhaps matches TRBD1 (6 bases). Germline V gene data show CDR1 as MNHEY and CDR2 as SMNVEV (reference sequence). The CDR3 totals 15 residues. Trimming shortened V by 6 bases and J by 4 bases, and 18 bases separated the two germline ends. CDR3 bases: TGTGCCAGCAGACCTACAGGGCTGAAGGGCTATGGCTACACCTTC. Translation gives CASRPTGLKGYGYTF.

The V call is TRBV19, the J call TRBJ2-3; TRBD2 aligns across 8 bases. Trimming took 7 bases from V and 6 from J; bases not matched to a gene: 12. This CDR3 spans 15 amino acids. Germline V gene data show CDR1 as LNHDA and CDR2 as SQIVND (reference sequence). CDR3 sequence reads: CASTKTRGGRDTQYF. CDR3 bases: TGTGCCAGTACCAAGACCCGCGGGGGGCGTGATACGCAGTATTTT.

For the CDR3, the DNA is TGTGCCAGCAGATCAGTCCTTTCAGGGGCTTATTCACCCCTCCACTTT. Protein: CASRSVLSGAYSPLHF. This chain links TRBV27 with TRBJ1-6; D might be TRBD1 (6 bases). Trimming took off 6 bases at V and 8 bases at J, with 20 bases between the two ends. From germline, CDR1 is MNHEY and CDR2 SMNVEV (reference sequence). The CDR3 has 16 residues.

The chain carries TRBV15 and TRBJ2-1; D might be TRBD2 (6 bases). The CDR3 has 14 amino acids. CDR1 and CDR2 from the germline V gene are LNHNV and YYDKDF (reference sequence). The germline V and J ends were trimmed by 0 bases and 7 bases, with 10 bases remaining between them. The CDR3: CATSRDGSKNEQFF. In DNA form, the CDR3 reads TGTGCCACCAGCAGAGACGGGAGCAAAAATGAGCAGTTCTTC.

This clone was counted a single time. The chain uses TRBV5-4 and TRBJ2-1, with TRBD1 identical over 11 bases. The CDR3 consists of 15 residues. V shed 4 bases and J 8 bases; nucleotides not matched to a gene: 8. Germline CDR1 reads SGHNT; CDR2 reads YYREEE (reference sequence). The CDR3 region has the DNA TGTGCCAGCAGCCCCGGACAGGGGGCGTTGGATGAGCAGTTCTTC. Translated, it gives CASSPGQGALDEQFF.

V and J are TRBV5-1 and TRBJ1-6, with unresolved D. CDR1 and CDR2 from the germline V gene are SGHRS and YFSETQ. The CDR3 has 14 amino acids. The V gene lost 5 bases and the J gene lost 7 bases, with 13 bases spanning the gap. CDR3 DNA sequence: TGCGCCAGCAGGGAGGTAATCAAGAATTCACCCCTCCACTTT. Protein: CASREVIKNSPLHF.

V usage is TRBV12-3 or TRBV12-4 and J usage is TRBJ2-5; D not resolved. The length of the CDR3 is 13 residues. V was clipped by 1 base and J by 5 bases, with 8 bases between them. The CDR3 nucleotides are TGTGCCAGCAGTTTAGGATTCGCGGAGACCCAGTACTTC. This encodes CASSLGFAETQYF.

V and J are TRBV7-8 and TRBJ2-3; unclear D gene. Germline loops: CDR1 SGHVS, CDR2 FQNEAQ. Trimming cost V 4 bases and J 4 bases, with 21 bases left between them. The CDR3 is 17 residues long. In nucleotides, the CDR3 is TGTGCCAGCAGCTCAAGCCCTTGGCTCCGCGGTGCAGATACGCAGTATTTT. It codes for CASSSSPWLRGADTQYF.

This chain connects TRBV28 to TRBJ2-1, with D possibly TRBD2 on 5 matching bases. Germline V gene lookup returns CDR1 MDHEN and CDR2 SYDVKM. V was clipped by 5 bases and J by 0 bases, with 17 bases between them. CDR3 length equals 17 residues. This CDR3 is CASSGRTPASSYNEQFF. CDR3 nucleotides: TGTGCCAGCAGTGGTCGGACTCCGGCCTCCTCCTACAATGAGCAGTTCTTC.

The J gene is TRBJ2-6, the V gene TRBV21-1; no check of the table's D call, TRBD1, against the DNA was made. TRBV21-1 is described as a pseudogene. The CDR3 totals 21 residues. The CDR3 spells CASSKAPPLKDRRTGANVLTF. CDR3 coding DNA: TGTGCCAGCAGCAAAGCCCCTCCGCTAAAGGACAGGAGGACTGGGGCCAACGTCCTGACTTTC.

The CDR3 loop reads CASSERTGSSYEQYF. The DNA for the CDR3 is TGTGCCAGCAGCGAACGGACAGGGAGCTCCTACGAGCAGTACTTC. The chain recombines TRBV5-8 with TRBJ2-7, with 8 bases that match TRBD1. This CDR3 contains 15 residues. Germline assignment: CDR1 SGHTS and CDR2 YDEGEE. Trimming took 4 bases from V and 0 from J; bases not matched to a gene: 6.

This clone has only one observation. V gene TRBV7-9 combines with J gene TRBJ1-2; 9 bases align to TRBD1. V shed 5 bases and J 2 bases; nucleotides not matched to a gene: 18. The CDR3 covers 19 residues. Looked up from germline, CDR1 is SEHNR and CDR2 is FQNEAQ (reference sequence). This CDR3 is CASSPTLGGQGKTNYGYTF. The CDR3 DNA follows: TGTGCCAGCAGCCCCACGTTAGGGGGACAGGGCAAGACCAACTATGGCTACACCTTC.

The chain recombines TRBV5-1 with TRBJ2-6; no clear D. The length of the CDR3 is 14 residues. V dropped 2 bases and J dropped 3 bases, with 6 bases sitting between them. Per germline, CDR1 SGHRS and CDR2 YFSETQ. CDR3 DNA sequence: TGCGCCAGCAGCTTACAGTTTGGGGCCAACGTCCTGACTTTC. Protein sequence: CASSLQFGANVLTF.

This clone has only one observation. The V and J genes are TRBV30 and TRBJ1-4; 10 bases fit TRBD1. Germline CDR1 reads GTSNPN; CDR2 reads SVGIG (reference sequence). This CDR3 has 12 residues. V dropped 5 bases and J dropped 6; count of bases not matched to a gene: 0. CDR3 sequence (DNA): TGTGCCTGGGACAGGGGGCATGAAAAACTGTTTTTT. The encoded protein is CAWDRGHEKLFF. Variable domain in full (rest from reference TRBV30 and TRBJ1-4): SQTIHQWPATLVQPVGSPLSLECTVEGTSNPNLYWYRQAAGRGLQLLFYSVGIGQISSEVPQNLSASRPQDRQFILSSKKLLLSDSGFYLCAWDRGHEKLFFGSGTQLSVL.

This clone was detected once. The chain links TRBV18 to TRBJ2-1, with a tentative D call TRBD2 (6 bases). Looked up from germline, CDR1 is KGHSH and CDR2 is LQKENI. The CDR3 is 13 residues long. V lost 4 bases and J lost 5, with 9 bases in between. Written as DNA, the CDR3 is TGTGCCAGCTCACAGACTAGTAACAATGAGCAGTTCTTC. This sequence encodes CASSQTSNNEQFF.

V gene TRBV4-2 combines with J gene TRBJ2-1; 8 bases match TRBD2. The length of the CDR3 is 15 residues. J was trimmed by 6 bases and V by 3 bases; bases with no gene match: 7. Germline assignment: CDR1 LGHNA and CDR2 YNFKEQ. The DNA of the CDR3 is TGTGCCAGCAGCCAGGGAGCGGGAGTACCCAATGAGCAGTTCTTC. Residues: CASSQGAGVPNEQFF.

This chain links TRBV7-2 with TRBJ2-3; D is undetermined. Trimming removed 1 base at V and 2 bases at J, with 7 bases between. The CDR3 covers 14 residues. The V gene's germline CDR1 is SGHTA and CDR2 FQGNSA. CDR3 sequence reads: CASSLGRATDTQYF. CDR3 bases: TGTGCCAGCAGCTTAGGGAGAGCCACAGATACGCAGTATTTT. Supplemented by reference TRBV7-2 and TRBJ2-3, the full variable domain reads GAGVSQSPSNKVTEKGKDVELRCDPISGHTALYWYRQSLGQGLEFLIYFQGNSAPDKSGLPSDRFSAERTGGSVSTLTIQRTQQEDSAVYLCASSLGRATDTQYFGPGTRLTVL.

J is TRBJ2-1 and V is TRBV5-1; maybe TRBD2 (5 bases). The germline V gene has CDR1 SGHRS and CDR2 YFSETQ. The CDR3 covers 12 residues. The ends were cut back, 4 bases at V and 15 bases at J, with 17 bases in the middle. CDR3 DNA sequence: TGCGCCAGCAGCCTTGGAGAGGGAGTCGTGTTCTTC. Its protein is CASSLGEGVVFF.

V usage is TRBV7-2 and J usage is TRBJ2-6, with D tentatively TRBD2 (5 bases). Trimming pared 6 bases from V and 2 bases from J, leaving 14 bases between. The CDR3 loop spans 16 amino acids. Looked up from germline, CDR1 is SGHTA and CDR2 is FQGNSA. For the CDR3, the DNA is TGTGCCAGCAGTCCAGAACCAGCGGCTGGGGCCAACGTCCTGACTTTC. Amino acid sequence: CASSPEPAAGANVLTF.

The rearrangement joins TRBV7-2 to TRBJ2-2; TRBD2 aligns across 7 bases. Germline V gives CDR1 SGHTA, CDR2 FQGNSA. The CDR3 loop spans 18 amino acids. Germline trimming cut 4 bases from V and 0 bases from J; bases unmatched to any gene: 11. The CDR3: CASSSRRLAGANTGELFF. The CDR3 DNA reads TGTGCCAGCAGCTCGCGACGACTAGCTGGCGCGAACACCGGGGAGCTGTTTTTT.

The chain links TRBV18 to TRBJ1-1; 7 nucleotides match TRBD1. After removal of 2 bases from V and 3 bases from J, the junction contained 3 bases not matched to a gene. The V gene's germline CDR1 is KGHSH and CDR2 LQKENI. The CDR3 runs to 14 residues. The CDR3 DNA follows: TGTGCCAGCTCACCATTCCAGGGGGACACTGAAGCTTTCTTT. Its translation: CASSPFQGDTEAFF.

This chain joins TRBV21-1 and TRBJ1-5. TRBV21-1 constitutes a pseudogene. The CDR3 contains 14 residues. CDR3 residues: CASRGGCPHQPQHF. The CDR3 DNA reads TGTGCCAGCCGAGGCGGCTGCCCGCATCAGCCCCAGCATTTT.

The chain links TRBV6-5 to TRBJ2-1; 10 bases match TRBD1. Germline V gene data show CDR1 as MNHEY and CDR2 as SVGAGI. The junction had 2 bases not matched to a gene; V was cut back by 4 bases and J by 5 bases. The CDR3 covers 14 residues. In DNA form, the CDR3 reads TGTGCCAGCAGTTGGGACAGGGGTCACAATGAGCAGTTCTTC. Protein product: CASSWDRGHNEQFF.